These 5 T cell receptor beta chains share one sample of origin, sequenced in a study of cytomegalovirus exposure and HLA in healthy donors. PCR involved 60 Vbeta and 13 Jbeta primers. Generated by immunoSEQ multiplex PCR, the TCRdb table keeps only in-frame clones and is missing some. Of 75,000 to 100,000 clones listed, just over 70% are singletons. Sequenced material: PBMCs. All receptors come from a man between 60 and 75 years old in good health and CMV-seronegative.

The chain has TRBV7-9 and TRBJ2-5; 7 bases match TRBD2. The CDR3 totals 12 residues. The germline V gene encodes CDR1 SEHNR and CDR2 FQNEAQ (reference sequence). Trimming at V came to 8 bases and at J to 2 bases, leaving 2 bases not matched to a gene. CDR3 amino acids: CASGGGQETQYF. The CDR3 nucleotides are TGTGCCAGCGGGGGGGGTCAAGAGACCCAGTACTTC.

This chain connects TRBV7-8 to TRBJ1-5; D is unclear. CDR1 SGHVS and CDR2 FQNEAQ come from the germline V gene. V lost 1 base, J lost 6 bases, and 7 bases lay in between. This CDR3 has 13 residues. CDR3 residues: CASSLESFQPQHF. DNA for the CDR3: TGTGCCAGCAGCTTAGAGAGTTTTCAGCCCCAGCATTTT. The full variable domain, with the rest looked up from reference TRBV7-8 and TRBJ1-5, is GAGVSQSPRYKVAKRGQDVALRCDPISGHVSLFWYQQALGQGPEFLTYFQNEAQLDKSGLPSDRFFAERPEGSVSTLKIQRTQQEDSAVYLCASSLESFQPQHFGDGTRLSIL.

With regard to this clone: Because the CDR3's place on the DNA is in doubt, the DNA is left out and the CDR3 is given as listed by TCRdb. This chain links TRBV28 with TRBJ2-5; TRBD1, the table's D call, lacks a check against the DNA. Looked up from germline, CDR1 is MDHEN and CDR2 is SYDVKM. The CDR3 numbers 15 amino acids, ends counted. CDR3 loop: CASSTSGHLKETQYF.

This clone showed up just a few times. The chain has TRBV28 and TRBJ2-1; 11 nucleotides agree with TRBD2. V lost 4 bases to trimming and J lost 9 bases; unmatched junction nucleotides: 11. This CDR3 comprises 16 residues. CDR1 and CDR2 from the germline V gene are MDHEN and SYDVKM. The CDR3 sequence is CASSSESGTSGSEQFF. DNA for the CDR3: TGTGCCAGCAGTTCCGAGTCCGGGACTAGCGGAAGTGAGCAGTTCTTC.

The chain joins TRBV7-8 to TRBJ2-3; 8 nucleotides agree with TRBD1. CDR3 length equals 15 residues. Germline CDR1 SGHVS, CDR2 FQNEAQ. The ends lost 5 bases at V and 4 bases at J; junction bases unmatched: 8. CDR3 in amino acids: CASSLQGVKADTQYF. DNA for the CDR3: TGTGCCAGCAGCCTACAGGGGGTTAAGGCAGATACGCAGTATTTT.